This entry is about one TCR beta chain. By 5'RACE template switching, TCR cDNA was produced, with a universal primer site and UMIs added in the process. MiXCR, run by TCRdb on the 5' RACE reads, gives a single entry per CDR3 protein. In the table there are about 85,000 distinct CDR3 sequences, about 14% of which are singletons. This record comes from a study of T cells after yellow fever vaccination. With 4 bases clipped from V and 4 bases from J, the junction kept 4 bases outside the gene matches. CDR1 is LGHNA and CDR2 is YNFKEQ in the germline V gene. CDR3 length: 14 amino acids. Sequenced here: CD8+ T cells not binding an NS4B(214-222) dextramer, sorted from PBMCs, sampled approximately 20 days after the first yellow fever vaccination. This chain uses TRBV4-2 with TRBJ2-1, with 7 bases matching TRBD1. The TCR sequence derives from a man between 18 and 29 years old who received the YFV17D yellow fever vaccine. The CDR3 DNA is TGTGCCAGCAGCCCCCGGGGACAGTACAATGAGCAGTTCTTC. Translated: CASSPRGQYNEQFF.